The clone carrying this T cell receptor beta chain was observed at least ten times. What it binds is not known. The data derive from a study of T cell clonality in common variable immunodeficiency. Regarding the study as a whole: CVID subjects shared fewer TCRbeta clones than healthy controls did.

CVID and control samples used equivalent genomic DNA input. Sequencing was performed with immunoSEQ multiplex PCR; in TCRdb, only in-frame clones are kept and a portion is missing. The repertoire has approximately 44,000 clones, none seen only once; the ten largest take around 2.8%. Sequences were obtained from peripheral blood mononuclear cells. The TCR comes from a person aged 18 to 70 in good health.

CDR3 DNA, as far as it was read: TGTGCCAGCAGCTCGACTACTGATACG. It yields the protein CASSSTTDT. The full CDR3 reads CASSSTTDTQYF. This sequence joins TRBV5-5 and TRBJ2-3; possible D gene TRBD2, 5 bases. Read data end 3 residues before the CDR3 end; the end is taken from the germline J gene. This CDR3 is 12 amino acids long. Germline V gives CDR1 SGHKS, CDR2 YYEKEE (reference sequence). The V end lost 3 bases, the J end lost 6 bases, and 8 bases lay between the germline ends. Looking up the rest from reference TRBV5-5 and TRBJ2-3 gives the full variable domain: DAGVTQSPTHLIKTRGQQVTLRCSPISGHKSVSWYQQVLGQGPQFIFQYYEKEERGRGNFPDRFSARQFPNYSSELNVNALLLGDSALYLCASSSTTDTQYFGPGTRLTVL.